This is a list of T cell receptor beta chains from one sample in a study of shared clonotypes between healthy human individuals. The table came from immunoSEQ multiplex PCR; TCRdb's copy has only in-frame clones and leaves some out. The sample comprises 2 million to 2.5 million clones, approximately 93% of which are singletons, and about 0.39% rests with the top ten. The sequenced sample consisted of naive CD4+ T cells from PBMCs. Receptors originate from a man aged 18 to 30 in good health. Some clones in this sample may be carry-over from other donors' samples. Both conserved end residues are part of each CDR3. A D gene is named only where the DNA matches it firmly. Not every row has a clone size; where given, it reads once, few, many or a size class.

v_call: TRBV6-1; d_call: .; clone_size: .; j_call: TRBJ2-7; cdr3_nt: TGTGCCAGCAGTGCAAGTACCGGACTCGAGCAGTACTTC; cdr3_aa: CASSASTGLEQYF
v_call: TRBV5-4; d_call: TRBD1; clone_size: .; j_call: TRBJ2-2; cdr3_nt: TGTGCCAGCAGCACCCTCAGGGGGAAGGCCGGGGAGCTGTTTTTT; cdr3_aa: CASSTLRGKAGELFF
v_call: TRBV30; d_call: .; clone_size: .; j_call: TRBJ1-1; cdr3_nt: TGTGCCTGGGGACGCGAGAACACTGAAGCTTTCTTT; cdr3_aa: CAWGRENTEAFF
v_call: TRBV4-1; d_call: TRBD1; clone_size: .; j_call: TRBJ2-7; cdr3_nt: TGCGCCAGCAGCCCCTATTCCGGACAGGGCTATCTAGACGAGCAGTACTTC; cdr3_aa: CASSPYSGQGYLDEQYF
v_call: TRBV10-2; d_call: .; clone_size: .; j_call: TRBJ1-1; cdr3_nt: TGCGCCAGCATCGGGGGCCAGGGCGTAGAAGCTTTCTTT; cdr3_aa: CASIGGQGVEAFF
v_call: TRBV28; d_call: .; clone_size: .; j_call: TRBJ1-3; cdr3_nt: TGTGCCAGCAGGCTCAACAGGGCCTTTGGAAACACCATATATTTT; cdr3_aa: CASRLNRAFGNTIYF
v_call: TRBV10-2; d_call: .; clone_size: .; j_call: TRBJ1-1; cdr3_nt: TGCGCCAGCAGTGATCCAGGGAAGACTGAAGCTTTCTTT; cdr3_aa: CASSDPGKTEAFF
v_call: TRBV30; d_call: .; clone_size: .; j_call: TRBJ2-2; cdr3_nt: TGTGCCGTAACAAAGGGCAGGGGAACTTCTTTATTGGGGAACACCGGGGAGCTGTTTTTT; cdr3_aa: CAVTKGRGTSLLGNTGELFF
v_call: TRBV18; d_call: TRBD1; clone_size: .; j_call: TRBJ2-7; cdr3_nt: TGTGCCAGCTCACCCGAGGCCGGGACAGGTGCCTACGAGCAGTACTTC; cdr3_aa: CASSPEAGTGAYEQYF
v_call: TRBV13; d_call: .; clone_size: .; j_call: TRBJ2-2; cdr3_nt: TGTGCCAGCAGCGCTACTAGCAGGTCCGGGGAGCTGTTTTTT; cdr3_aa: CASSATSRSGELFF
v_call: TRBV18; d_call: .; clone_size: .; j_call: TRBJ2-7; cdr3_nt: TGTGCCAGCTCACCACCCTCAGGGCTCCAGATAGGCGAGCAGTACTTC; cdr3_aa: CASSPPSGLQIGEQYF
v_call: TRBV5-4; d_call: .; clone_size: .; j_call: TRBJ2-7; cdr3_nt: TGTGCCAGCAGCGCCTCGGGACCGGATACCTACGAGCAGTACTTC; cdr3_aa: CASSASGPDTYEQYF
v_call: TRBV2; d_call: .; clone_size: once; j_call: TRBJ2-7; cdr3_nt: TGTGCCAGCAGTCCTAACAGGGTGGCGGTCTACGAGCAGTACTTC; cdr3_aa: CASSPNRVAVYEQYF
v_call: TRBV28; d_call: .; clone_size: .; j_call: TRBJ2-2; cdr3_nt: TGTGCCAGCAGTTACGCCGGGGAGCTGTTTTTT; cdr3_aa: CASSYAGELFF
v_call: TRBV7-6; d_call: .; clone_size: .; j_call: TRBJ1-2; cdr3_nt: TGTGCCAGCAGCTTAGGACCGGCCGCGTTAGCTAACTATGGCTACACCTTC; cdr3_aa: CASSLGPAALANYGYTF
v_call: TRBV5-5; d_call: .; clone_size: .; j_call: TRBJ2-2; cdr3_nt: TGTGCCAGCAGCTTGCAGGGGAGGGACACCGGGGAGCTGTTTTTT; cdr3_aa: CASSLQGRDTGELFF
v_call: TRBV19; d_call: TRBD2; clone_size: .; j_call: TRBJ2-7; cdr3_nt: TGTGCCAGTAGCCAGACTAGCGGGAGGTCTTGGGAGGACGAGCAGTACTTC; cdr3_aa: CASSQTSGRSWEDEQYF
v_call: TRBV6-5; d_call: .; clone_size: .; j_call: TRBJ2-5; cdr3_nt: TGTGCCAGCAGCCCCCCTCAAGAGACCCAGTACTTC; cdr3_aa: CASSPPQETQYF
v_call: TRBV9; d_call: .; clone_size: .; j_call: TRBJ2-5; cdr3_nt: TGTGCCAGCAGCCCTGGGGCCAGCGGGCAAGAGACCCAGTACTTC; cdr3_aa: CASSPGASGQETQYF
v_call: TRBV11-2; d_call: TRBD1; clone_size: .; j_call: TRBJ1-6; cdr3_nt: TGTGCCAGCAGCCCGGGACAGCGTCTCCGTTTCCACTTT; cdr3_aa: CASSPGQRLRFHF
v_call: TRBV9; d_call: TRBD1; clone_size: .; j_call: TRBJ2-6; cdr3_nt: TGTGCCAGCAGCCTATCCGGACAGGGTGCTGGGGCCAACGTCCTGACTTTC; cdr3_aa: CASSLSGQGAGANVLTF
v_call: TRBV10-3; d_call: .; clone_size: once; j_call: TRBJ2-3; cdr3_nt: TGTGCCATCAGTGGGACAGCGGGACCCACAGATACGCAGTATTTT; cdr3_aa: CAISGTAGPTDTQYF
v_call: TRBV25-1; d_call: .; clone_size: .; j_call: TRBJ1-2; cdr3_nt: TGTGCCAGCAGTCCCCTCACGGGGTCGGGCCCTAACTATGGCTACACCTTC; cdr3_aa: CASSPLTGSGPNYGYTF
v_call: TRBV5-5; d_call: TRBD1; clone_size: .; j_call: TRBJ1-2; cdr3_nt: TGTGCCAGCAGCTTGTACAGGGGGGTTGGCTACACCTTC; cdr3_aa: CASSLYRGVGYTF
v_call: TRBV6-1; d_call: .; clone_size: .; j_call: TRBJ2-1; cdr3_nt: TGTGCCAGCGCATTACTAGTCGCCAATGAGCAGTTCTTC; cdr3_aa: CASALLVANEQFF
v_call: TRBV10-3; d_call: TRBD2; clone_size: .; j_call: TRBJ2-7; cdr3_nt: TGTGCCATCAGTCAAGGGCTAGCGGGATCGGGGAGTAACGAGCAGTACTTC; cdr3_aa: CAISQGLAGSGSNEQYF
v_call: TRBV10-3; d_call: .; clone_size: .; j_call: TRBJ2-3; cdr3_nt: TGTGCCATCAGTGAGTCTGGGGCCCTCACGCAGTATTTT; cdr3_aa: CAISESGALTQYF
v_call: TRBV18; d_call: .; clone_size: .; j_call: TRBJ2-1; cdr3_nt: TGTGCCAGCTCACCCCAACCTGATCCTGCGGATGAGCAGTTCTTC; cdr3_aa: CASSPQPDPADEQFF
v_call: TRBV29-1; d_call: .; clone_size: once; j_call: TRBJ2-3; cdr3_nt: TGCAGCGAAGGCCGAAGCACAGATACGCAGTATTTT; cdr3_aa: CSEGRSTDTQYF
v_call: TRBV9; d_call: .; clone_size: .; j_call: TRBJ2-5; cdr3_nt: TGTGCCAGCAGCGTAGTGCCAGGGCAGAGGGAGACCCAGTACTTC; cdr3_aa: CASSVVPGQRETQYF
v_call: TRBV2; d_call: .; clone_size: .; j_call: TRBJ2-7; cdr3_nt: TGTGCCAGCACCGTTGAGGTCAGGACCTACGAGCAGTACTTC; cdr3_aa: CASTVEVRTYEQYF
v_call: TRBV7-2; d_call: TRBD1; clone_size: .; j_call: TRBJ2-7; cdr3_nt: TGTGCCAGCAGCTCCCCCCGGGACAGCTACGAGCAGTACTTC; cdr3_aa: CASSSPRDSYEQYF
v_call: TRBV27; d_call: .; clone_size: .; j_call: TRBJ1-5; cdr3_nt: TGTGCCAGCAGTATATCAGGGAACAATCAGCCCCAGCATTTT; cdr3_aa: CASSISGNNQPQHF
v_call: TRBV5-4; d_call: .; clone_size: .; j_call: TRBJ1-4; cdr3_nt: TGTGCCAGCAGCTCGAATGGACAGTTAAGAGAAAAACTGTTTTTT; cdr3_aa: CASSSNGQLREKLFF
v_call: TRBV20-1; d_call: TRBD2; clone_size: .; j_call: TRBJ2-1; cdr3_nt: TGCAGTGCTAGGCAAACTAGCGAACAGTTCTTC; cdr3_aa: CSARQTSEQFF
v_call: TRBV6-1; d_call: .; clone_size: .; j_call: TRBJ2-5; cdr3_nt: TGTGCCAGCAGTGTAGACGGGGGGCAGGCGGAGACCCAGTACTTC; cdr3_aa: CASSVDGGQAETQYF
v_call: TRBV28; d_call: .; clone_size: .; j_call: TRBJ1-3; cdr3_nt: TGTGCCAGCAGTTTATTGTGGGGGAATGGAAACACCATATATTTT; cdr3_aa: CASSLLWGNGNTIYF
v_call: TRBV28; d_call: TRBD1; clone_size: .; j_call: TRBJ2-7; cdr3_nt: TGTGCCAGCCCCCCGGGACAGTCTCACCACGAGCAGTACTTC; cdr3_aa: CASPPGQSHHEQYF
v_call: TRBV11-2; d_call: .; clone_size: .; j_call: TRBJ2-5; cdr3_nt: TGTGCCAGCAGCCCCAGGGGCTGGGAGACCCAGTACTTC; cdr3_aa: CASSPRGWETQYF
v_call: TRBV10-3; d_call: .; clone_size: .; j_call: TRBJ2-4; cdr3_nt: TGTGCCATCAGTGAGACTAAAAACATTCAGTACTTC; cdr3_aa: CAISETKNIQYF
v_call: TRBV5-1; d_call: .; clone_size: once; j_call: TRBJ2-6; cdr3_nt: TGCGCCAGCAGCTTGGAGACCCCTGGGGCCAACGTCCTGACTTTC; cdr3_aa: CASSLETPGANVLTF
v_call: TRBV6-1; d_call: .; clone_size: few; j_call: TRBJ1-1; cdr3_nt: TGTGCCAGCCGGAGAGAAGTGAACACTGAAGCTTTCTTT; cdr3_aa: CASRREVNTEAFF
v_call: TRBV28; d_call: .; clone_size: .; j_call: TRBJ1-4; cdr3_nt: TGTGCCAGCAGTCTGCTCTCCTCAACTAATGAAAAACTGTTTTTT; cdr3_aa: CASSLLSSTNEKLFF
v_call: TRBV7-2; d_call: .; clone_size: once; j_call: TRBJ2-2; cdr3_nt: TGTGCCAGCAGCCCCGCCCTTGGGCGGAACACCGGGGAGCTGTTTTTT; cdr3_aa: CASSPALGRNTGELFF
v_call: TRBV27; d_call: .; clone_size: .; j_call: TRBJ2-5; cdr3_nt: TGTGCCAGCAGTTTACGGGGGACCCAGTACTTC; cdr3_aa: CASSLRGTQYF
v_call: TRBV28; d_call: .; clone_size: .; j_call: TRBJ1-2; cdr3_nt: TGTGCCAGCAGTTTGGTCGGGGTTGGCTACACCTTC; cdr3_aa: CASSLVGVGYTF
v_call: TRBV20-1; d_call: .; clone_size: .; j_call: TRBJ2-5; cdr3_nt: TGCAGTGCTAGCGACCAAGAGACCCAGTACTTC; cdr3_aa: CSASDQETQYF
v_call: TRBV30; d_call: .; clone_size: .; j_call: TRBJ2-7; cdr3_nt: TGTGCCTGGAGTCGACGGGGCTACGAGCAGTACTTC; cdr3_aa: CAWSRRGYEQYF